This T cell receptor beta chain was retrieved from a study of shared clonotypes between healthy human individuals (dated by TCRdb to the early 2020s). Some background on the complete study: Three men and a couple of women, aged 18 to 49 years, made up the cohort. To estimate repertoire size and how much clonotype sharing occurs between individuals, the study deeply sequenced the blood TCR repertoires of about five healthy adults. Per donor, leukapheresis produced somewhere between about 0.8 and 9 billion PBMCs. For each donor, CD4 naive and CD4 memory were each given three plates, CD8 naive was given two plates, and CD8 memory was given one plate. Different laboratories and diverse techniques were used to prepare libraries and sequence TCR repertoires, to increase sequencing depth and limit assay-specific biases. General findings and caveats noted by the study authors: Estimated clonotype richness was generally larger for naive than for memory subsets. Around 5% of naive CD4, around 4% of naive CD8, approximately 2.2% of memory CD4, and about 0.4% of memory CD8 clonotypes were shared across several donors. Sampling was restricted to blood, and TCR repertoires in tissues likely differ from the TCR repertoires found in blood. Compared with non-shared clonotypes, clonotypes shared by all four sorted-subset donors had higher generation probabilities. Pairwise subsampling indicated that sequencing depth was expected to affect the degree of clonotype sharing among donors. The small number of donors limited the genetic and exposure-history diversity represented. Even with the large sequencing depth, rarefaction of the sorted-subset datasets indicated that sequencing was incomplete.

The donors were healthy, HIV-negative adults who had no recently reported acute infections or vaccinations. Only Caucasian adults living in Nashville, Tennessee, USA were represented among the donors. Magnetic negative selection was used to enrich CD4+ T cells, after which naive cells were positively selected on CD45RA and the negative fraction became the memory subset. Blood was obtained by leukapheresis, after which PBMCs were separated by Ficoll-Histopaque density gradient centrifugation and cryopreserved in liquid nitrogen vapor phase. Analytical flow cytometry was used to check the purity and quantity of every magnetically sorted T cell population. Each sorted fraction had its genomic DNA isolated and then quantified by UV absorbance on a Nanodrop 2000c. Using the deep immunoSEQ assay, TCR CDR3 regions were amplified from genomic DNA by multiplex PCR. Genomic DNA extracted from each cell subset was distributed evenly over all wells of several immunoSEQ 96-well plates, and each plate served as one replicate. For sorted subsets, each replicate PCR was loaded with roughly 0.2 ug genomic DNA, equivalent to some 27,000 T cell genomes. Purified libraries were measured with a Qubit 3.0 fluorometer, size-checked on a Bioanalyzer 2100, and measured again with the KAPA Library Quantification kit. Every immunoSEQ 96-well plate was sequenced on a dedicated single-read 150-cycle Illumina NextSeq 550 flow cell. For the original study's pipeline: Because only junctional sequences without quality scores were contained in the immunoSEQ output, filtering matching that applied to full-length reads could not be performed. Sequences were annotated with PyIR, a Python wrapper for IgBLAST v1.9, using IMGT germline references to assign V/J genes and CDR3. Reads with weak V/J assignments (E-value above 1e-6), missing CDR3, stop codons, out-of-frame junctions, or ambiguous translated residues were removed. V3J clonotypes were defined as sequences sharing an identical inferred V gene, J gene, and CDR3 amino acid sequence. Percentage overlap between repertoires was computed as shared unique clonotypes divided by the size of the smaller repertoire. Richness of each repertoire was evaluated using RTK rarefaction, the Chao1 estimator, and Recon v2.1 estimates of unobserved clonotypes. For all TCRbeta clonotypes obtained by the gDNA method from a few donors, generation probabilities were computed with OLGA. Sourced from immuneACCESS, this table was stored by TCRdb with only in-frame sequences that have V and J called. A share of the clones is absent; for the studies checked, an unresolved V gene accounts for under half, and the remainder has no known explanation. V, J and clone size are taken as reported in that table, and D and trimming were inferred from the DNA itself. For this sample the table gives fewer than 3 million clones, of which 85% to 95% were detected only once. The ten largest make up approximately 0.41% of the sample.

Concerning this clone itself: Its target antigen remains unknown. Qualities for individual bases were not recorded, and no much larger clone is one base off.

V is cut by 3 bases and J by 3 bases, and the space between the germline ends is 13 bases. The CDR3 contains 15 residues, cysteine and phenylalanine counted. CDR3 DNA only is kept here, 45 bases in frame from base 1. Taken from the germline V gene, the CDR1 and CDR2 loops are SGDLS and YYNGEE. The sequence came from a man between 18 and 29 years old in good health. Some clones in this sample may be carry-over from other donors' samples. The chain is made from TRBV9 and TRBJ2-1, with the D assignment possibly TRBD1 or TRBD2, given 5 matching bases for each. The sample taken for sequencing was naive CD4+ T cells from PBMCs. Read against the paper, the sample's cell subset or site label means: CD45RA+ positively selected. The DNA reads as follows: TGTGCCAGCAGCGAGGGGAGCCCGGGCTACAATGAGCAGTTCTTC. Its product reads: CASSEGSPGYNEQFF.